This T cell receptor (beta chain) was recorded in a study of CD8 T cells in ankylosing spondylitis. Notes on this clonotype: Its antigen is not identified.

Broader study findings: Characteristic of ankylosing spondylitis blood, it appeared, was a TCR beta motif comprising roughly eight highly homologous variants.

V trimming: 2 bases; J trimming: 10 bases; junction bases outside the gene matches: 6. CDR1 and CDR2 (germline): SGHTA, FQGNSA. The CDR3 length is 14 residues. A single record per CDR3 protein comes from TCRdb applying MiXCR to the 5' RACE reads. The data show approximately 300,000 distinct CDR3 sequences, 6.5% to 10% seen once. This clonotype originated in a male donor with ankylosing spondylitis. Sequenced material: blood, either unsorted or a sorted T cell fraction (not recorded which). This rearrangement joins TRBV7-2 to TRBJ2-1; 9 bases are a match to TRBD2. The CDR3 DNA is TGTGCCAGCAGCTTACTGCTAGCGGGAACAGAGCAGTTCTTC. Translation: CASSLLLAGTEQFF.